This T cell receptor beta chain was captured by sequencing in a study of shared clonotypes between healthy human individuals. Study findings and constraints: Between a handful of donors, naive CD4 clonotypes were shared at a level of about 5%. Few donors limited the genetic and exposure-history diversity represented. Naive subsets typically showed greater estimated richness than memory subsets.

With regard to this clone: No antigen is known for it.

Here immunoSEQ multiplex PCR was the method, and the copy in TCRdb shows in-frame clones only, minus some. The sample has 2.5 million or so clones, approximately 94% seen once. Sequenced material: naive CD4+ T cells sorted from blood. The subset here: CD45RA+ positively selected. The sequence was obtained from a man aged 18-30 years in good health.

Here the CDR3 reads CASSPPLAEAFF. The CDR3 DNA follows: TGTGCCAGCAGTCCCCCGTTGGCTGAAGCTTTCTTT. The chain is built from TRBV28 and TRBJ1-1; D remains unclear. Trimming pared 5 bases from V and 6 bases from J, leaving 10 bases between. CDR3 length equals 12 residues. Per germline, CDR1 MDHEN and CDR2 SYDVKM.